Shown below are 23 T cell receptor beta chains from a single sample sequenced in a study of hypomethylating agent response in myelodysplastic syndrome. Assay: immunoSEQ multiplex PCR; the TCRdb copy retains only in-frame clones and omits some. The sample has some 3,000 clones, around 79% seen once. The sample was bone marrow, taken before or after starting hypomethylating agent treatment for myelodysplastic syndrome (not recorded which). The receptors originated from a human donor with myelodysplastic syndrome.

This clone was picked up a small number of times. V and J are TRBV7-9 and TRBJ1-2, with D hard to call. CDR1 is SEHNR, CDR2 FQNEAQ, per germline (reference sequence). Trimming pared 8 bases from V and 2 bases from J, leaving 9 bases between. This CDR3 comprises 12 residues. Here the CDR3 reads CASAGLNYGYTF. The CDR3 DNA follows: TGTGCCAGCGCGGGGTTAAACTATGGCTACACCTTC.

The chain links TRBV30 to TRBJ2-7; either TRBD1 or TRBD2 may fit D (6 bases each). CDR3 length: 11 residues. CDR1 is GTSNPN and CDR2 is SVGIG in the germline V gene (reference sequence). Trimming shortened V by 0 bases and J by 7 bases, and 7 bases separated the two germline ends. The CDR3 coding sequence is TGTGCCTGGAGTGTAGGGGGGGAGCAGTACTTC. It translates to CAWSVGGEQYF.

The chain employs TRBV7-2 and TRBJ1-3, with TRBD1 as a possible D gene (5 bases). Trimming pared 6 bases from V and 4 bases from J, leaving 13 bases between. The CDR3 extends over 14 amino acids. Germline V gene data show CDR1 as SGHTA and CDR2 as FQGNSA. The CDR3 DNA reads TGTGCCAGCAGAGACAGCAGCTCCGGAAACACCATATATTTT. It yields the protein CASRDSSSGNTIYF.

This sequence joins TRBV2 and TRBJ2-7, with 13 bases identical to TRBD2. The V gene's germline CDR1 is SNHLY and CDR2 FYNNEI. The CDR3 has 18 residues. V was clipped by 6 bases and J by 3 bases; unmatched bases: 14. The CDR3 nucleotides are TGTGCCAGCAGGACCACCAAAGGGACTAGCGGGGAGAGCTACGAGCAGTACTTC. Translated, it gives CASRTTKGTSGESYEQYF.

This clone showed up just a few times. The chain is built from TRBV11-3 and TRBJ2-2; D is perhaps TRBD2 (6 bases). Looked up from germline, CDR1 is SGHNT and CDR2 is YENEEA. V lost 5 bases to trimming and J lost 0 bases, with 13 bases between them. This CDR3 contains 16 residues. The CDR3: CASSGGGTANTGELFF. The DNA for the CDR3 is TGTGCCAGCAGCGGTGGGGGGACCGCGAACACCGGGGAGCTGTTTTTT.

This sequence joins TRBV5-8 and TRBJ2-3; D gene uncertain. The CDR3 spans 12 residues. The germline V and J ends were trimmed by 4 bases and 9 bases, with 12 bases remaining between them. The germline V gene has CDR1 SGHTS and CDR2 YDEGEE. CDR3 region: CASSPRRETQYF. The CDR3 bases are TGTGCCAGCAGCCCTCGACGAGAGACGCAGTATTTT.

V is TRBV4-1 and J is TRBJ2-7; possibly TRBD2 for D (5 bases). The CDR3 spans 15 residues. CDR1 is MGHRA, CDR2 YSYEKL, per germline. The ends were cut back, 1 base at V and 3 bases at J, with 13 bases in the middle. The CDR3 protein is CASSQVFGERYEQYF. The CDR3 DNA sequence: TGCGCCAGCAGCCAAGTTTTCGGGGAGCGCTACGAGCAGTACTTC.

The rearrangement joins TRBV21-1 to TRBJ1-2; the table gives TRBD1 as D, unverified against the DNA. TRBV21-1 is a pseudogene segment. The CDR3 consists of 13 residues. The CDR3 reads CASSRDRGFLDTF. In nucleotides, the CDR3 is TGTGCCAGCAGCCGGGACAGGGGTTTTTTAGACACCTTC.

This clone appeared a few times. This chain connects TRBV5-4 to TRBJ2-3; TRBD2 is a possible D gene (5 bases). The CDR3 has 17 amino acids. V was shortened by 4 bases and J by 0 bases, with 18 bases between the two germline ends. The germline V gene encodes CDR1 SGHNT and CDR2 YYREEE (reference sequence). CDR3 amino acids: CASSGERTAPSTDTQYF. CDR3 nucleotides: TGTGCCAGCAGCGGGGAGAGAACAGCTCCTAGCACAGATACGCAGTATTTT.

The V and J genes are TRBV11-2 and TRBJ2-7; 9 bases are shared with TRBD1. This CDR3 has 15 amino acids. The germline gives CDR1 SGHAT, CDR2 FQNNGV. With V trimmed by 6 bases and J by 6 bases, 12 bases remained unmatched. The CDR3 sequence is CASSLGVDRGAEQYF. The CDR3 nucleotides read TGTGCCAGCAGTCTAGGAGTAGACAGGGGGGCCGAGCAGTACTTC.

This rearrangement joins TRBV5-1 to TRBJ1-1; no firm D call. This CDR3 comprises 15 residues. Trimming removed 2 bases at V and 4 bases at J, with 15 bases between. Germline CDR1 SGHRS, CDR2 YFSETQ. The CDR3 sequence is CASSFDEVGVTEAFF. DNA for the CDR3: TGCGCCAGCAGCTTCGACGAGGTCGGCGTCACTGAAGCTTTCTTT.

The chain couples TRBV27 to TRBJ1-2, with a tentative D call TRBD1 (6 bases). The germline V gene encodes CDR1 MNHEY and CDR2 SMNVEV (reference sequence). Between the trimmed V and J ends, which lost 3 bases and 1 base, there was a span of 9 bases. CDR3 length: 14 residues. The CDR3 spells CASSFRGGNYGYTF. For the CDR3, the DNA is TGTGCCAGCAGTTTCAGGGGTGGTAACTATGGCTACACCTTC.

The genes are TRBV6-1 and TRBJ1-5; D unresolved. The CDR3 extends over 13 amino acids. Germline V gives CDR1 MNHNS, CDR2 SASEGT. Trimming cost V 8 bases and J 4 bases, with 12 bases left between them. The CDR3 bases are TGTGCCAGCTTACCAGGAACTAATCAGCCCCAGCATTTT. Protein: CASLPGTNQPQHF.

V gene TRBV7-6 combines with J gene TRBJ2-5; 8 bases are a match to TRBD2. In germline, CDR1 is SGHVS, CDR2 FNYEAQ. The CDR3 runs 16 residues. Trimming cost V 5 bases and J 5 bases; bases outside gene matches: 13. CDR3 nucleotide sequence: TGTGCCAGCAGCCTCTCCCCGGGGGGGGCGGGGGAGACCCAGTACTTC. Its protein product is CASSLSPGGAGETQYF.

The chain links TRBV14 to TRBJ2-5, with TRBD2 matching 8 bases. Germline-derived CDR1 and CDR2 are SGHDN and FVKESK. The CDR3 consists of 17 residues. The V segment lost 1 base and the J segment 1 base; nucleotides outside the gene matches: 8. The DNA of the CDR3 is TGTGCCAGCAGCCAAGGCACCCTGCGGGGGGCCCAAGAGACCCAGTACTTC. This translates into CASSQGTLRGAQETQYF.

The chain links TRBV18 to TRBJ1-4; 8 bases align to TRBD1. Germline CDR1 KGHSH, CDR2 LQKENI. V lost 1 base and J lost 7; bases outside the gene matches: 5. The CDR3 spans 15 residues. The CDR3 is CASSPLGQGSEKLFF. CDR3 in DNA: TGTGCCAGCTCACCACTCGGACAGGGTAGTGAAAAACTGTTTTTT.

The rearrangement uses TRBV5-8 and TRBJ1-5; 10 bases match TRBD1. The CDR3 length is 17 residues. The junction had 4 bases not matched to a gene; V was cut back by 1 base and J by 0 bases. Germline loops: CDR1 SGHTS, CDR2 YDEGEE. Written as DNA, the CDR3 is TGTGCCAGCAGCTTGCGACAGGGGGCCTTTAGCAATCAGCCCCAGCATTTT. Translating it yields CASSLRQGAFSNQPQHF. Supplemented by reference TRBV5-8 and TRBJ1-5, the full variable domain reads EAGVTQSPTHLIKTRGQQATLRCSPISGHTSVYWYQQALGLGLQFLLWYDEGEERNRGNFPPRFSGRQFPNYSSELNVNALELEDSALYLCASSLRQGAFSNQPQHFGDGTRLSIL.

The gene calls are TRBV9 and TRBJ2-1; D not resolved. The V end was cut by 0 bases, the J end by 9 bases, with 7 bases between. Germline V gene data show CDR1 as SGDLS and CDR2 as YYNGEE. The CDR3 is 12 amino acids. In DNA form, the CDR3 reads TGTGCCAGCAGCGTAGCATACTCTGAGCAGTTCTTC. As protein: CASSVAYSEQFF.

CDR3 coding DNA: TGTGCCAGCAGCTTAAGTAAAGTAAATGAGCAGTTCTTC. Translated: CASSLSKVNEQFF. The chain has TRBV7-3 and TRBJ2-1; D is ambiguous. Trimming removed 1 base from V and 7 bases from J, with 8 bases in between. Germline V CDR1 and CDR2: SGHTA, FQGTGA. The length of the CDR3 is 13 residues.

This chain uses TRBV6-1 with TRBJ2-3; 14 nucleotides agree with TRBD2. V trimming: 6 bases; J trimming: 4 bases; junction bases outside the gene matches: 3. The germline gives CDR1 MNHNS, CDR2 SASEGT. The CDR3 is made up of 15 amino acids. The CDR3 coding sequence is TGTGCCAGCAGCCGACTAGCGGGGGGGCCAGATACGCAGTATTTT. It specifies CASSRLAGGPDTQYF.

CDR3 amino acids: CASSADPAGLSTDTQYF. The CDR3 nucleotides read TGTGCCAGCAGCGCAGATCCGGCGGGGCTTAGCACAGATACGCAGTATTTT. This sequence joins TRBV9 and TRBJ2-3, with D tentatively TRBD2 (6 bases). The CDR3 covers 17 residues. Germline values: CDR1 SGDLS, CDR2 YYNGEE. V dropped 3 bases and J dropped 0 bases, with 17 bases sitting between them. Drawing the rest from reference TRBV9 and TRBJ2-3, the complete variable domain is DSGVTQTPKHLITATGQRVTLRCSPRSGDLSVYWYQQSLDQGLQFLIQYYNGEERAKGNILERFSAQQFPDLHSELNLSSLELGDSALYFCASSADPAGLSTDTQYFGPGTRLTVL.

This clone has a single count. The chain couples TRBV29-1 to TRBJ2-5, with D unclear. V lost 4 bases to trimming and J lost 1 base, with 7 bases between them. This CDR3 region has 12 residues. Germline lookup yields CDR1 SQVTM and CDR2 ANQGSEA. In DNA form, the CDR3 reads TGCAGCGTTGGGGCAGGCCAAGAGACCCAGTACTTC. Amino acid sequence: CSVGAGQETQYF.

The rearrangement uses TRBV6-6 and TRBJ2-7; D remains ambiguous. CDR3 length: 11 residues. The germline V gene encodes CDR1 MNHNY and CDR2 SVGAGI (reference sequence). The V end was cut by 5 bases, the J end by 9 bases, with 11 bases between. The CDR3 protein is CASSHESVQYF. The CDR3 DNA sequence: TGTGCCAGCAGTCACGAATCAGTGCAGTACTTC.